A single sample gave rise to the 13 T cell receptor beta chains below, sequenced in a study of T cell repertoires in cytomegalovirus infection. Each CDR3 protein gets one entry after TCRdb re-called the reads with MiXCR. This table has 700,000 to 950,000 distinct CDR3 sequences, less than 35% appearing once. These TCRs' antigens remain unknown. The starting material was cultured CD8+ T cells from PBMCs, obtained from culture after CMV antigen stimulation. The source is a human donor in good health (CMV status not recorded). Some clones in this sample may be carry-over from other donors' samples.

This clonotype was seen at least ten times. This chain links TRBV7-6 with TRBJ2-3; 10 bases agree with TRBD2. The CDR3 has 16 residues. The germline V gene encodes CDR1 SGHVS and CDR2 FNYEAQ. The V segment lost 4 bases and the J segment 3 bases; nucleotides outside the gene matches: 7. The CDR3 loop reads CASSSGTSVSTDTQYF. The CDR3 nucleotides read TGTGCCAGCAGCTCCGGGACTAGCGTTTCGACAGATACGCAGTATTTT.

The V call is TRBV7-9, the J call TRBJ2-2, with 10 bases aligning to TRBD2. J lost 4 bases, V lost 1 base, and 3 bases had no gene match. Germline lookup yields CDR1 SEHNR and CDR2 FQNEAQ (reference sequence). The CDR3 length is 16 residues. CDR3 coding DNA: TGTGCCAGCAGCTTAGGTGGGACTAGCGTCACCGGGGAGCTGTTTTTT. It encodes CASSLGGTSVTGELFF.

This sequence joins TRBV7-6 and TRBJ2-2; D is undetermined. In germline, CDR1 is SGHVS, CDR2 FNYEAQ. Trimming left V 8 bases short and J 6 bases short, with 13 bases between. This CDR3 spans 13 amino acids. The CDR3 nucleotides read TGTGCCAGCGCTGGCTTGGGGTCCGGGGAGCTGTTTTTT. This gives the protein CASAGLGSGELFF.

This clonotype occurred a few times. V is TRBV28 and J is TRBJ2-1; TRBD1 aligns across 9 bases. V trimming: 4 bases; J trimming: 8 bases; junction bases outside the gene matches: 18. From germline, CDR1 is MDHEN and CDR2 SYDVKM. The length of the CDR3 is 18 residues. The CDR3 region is CASSSTPPGTGFYDEQFF. The CDR3 coding sequence is TGTGCCAGCAGTTCTACCCCCCCCGGGACAGGGTTCTATGATGAGCAGTTCTTC.

DNA for the CDR3: TGTGCTAGTGCCTTAGCGGGGGGCTCCTACGAGCAGTACTTC. It yields the protein CASALAGGSYEQYF. The chain combines TRBV12-5 with TRBJ2-7; TRBD2 matches 10 bases. Germline loops: CDR1 LGHNT, CDR2 FRNRAP. V lost 7 bases and J lost 0; bases outside the gene matches: 3. The CDR3 loop spans 14 amino acids.

The CDR3 spells CASSQEGRGYEQYF. CDR3 nucleotides: TGCGCCAGCAGCCAAGAGGGCAGGGGCTACGAGCAGTACTTC. This chain connects TRBV4-1 to TRBJ2-7, with TRBD1 as a possible D gene (6 bases). The CDR3 is made up of 14 amino acids. CDR1 is MGHRA, CDR2 YSYEKL, per germline. The V end lost 0 bases, the J end lost 3 bases, and 9 bases lay between the germline ends.

The rearrangement uses TRBV5-1 and TRBJ1-4; no reliable D call. Trimming took off 4 bases at V and 7 bases at J, with 17 bases between the two ends. Germline CDR1 reads SGHRS; CDR2 reads YFSETQ. There are 15 residues in the CDR3. CDR3 region: CASSPYPQYGEKLFF. For the CDR3, the DNA is TGCGCCAGCAGCCCGTACCCGCAATACGGTGAAAAACTGTTTTTT.

V and J are TRBV6-6 and TRBJ2-1, with 12 bases identical to TRBD1. The CDR3 is 19 residues long. Germline assignment: CDR1 MNHNY and CDR2 SVGAGI (reference sequence). Unmatched junction bases numbered 10, after V lost 3 bases and J lost 1 base. The CDR3 region has the DNA TGTGCCAGCAGTTATGTGGTGGGGGACAGGGGGCGATCCTACAATGAGCAGTTCTTC. This sequence encodes CASSYVVGDRGRSYNEQFF.

The chain links TRBV7-9 to TRBJ1-2; 7 bases are a match to TRBD1. Trimming took 0 bases from V and 4 from J; bases not matched to a gene: 5. The CDR3 has 15 residues. The germline V gene has CDR1 SEHNR and CDR2 FQNEAQ (reference sequence). The CDR3 DNA reads as TGTGCCAGCAGCTTAGCCTCAGGGGGGCCCTATGGCTACACCTTC. Protein product: CASSLASGGPYGYTF. The complete variable domain, with remaining parts taken from reference TRBV7-9 and TRBJ1-2, reads DTGVSQNPRHKITKRGQNVTFRCDPISEHNRLYWYRQTLGQGPEFLTYFQNEAQLEKSRLLSDRFSAERPKGSFSTLEIQRTEQGDSAMYLCASSLASGGPYGYTFGSGTRLTVV.

This clonotype appeared many times. The chain links TRBV7-2 to TRBJ1-5; D is unclear. This CDR3 has 14 amino acids. Germline CDR1 and CDR2: SGHTA and FQGNSA. Trimming removed 5 bases from V and 7 bases from J, with 15 bases in between. This chain's CDR3 is CASSDRARAQPQHF. DNA of the CDR3: TGTGCCAGCAGCGACCGGGCCCGAGCCCAGCCCCAGCATTTT.

This clonotype came up many times. DNA of the CDR3: TGTGCCAGCAGCCCCGGGACAGGGGATATCGAGCAGTACTTC. It yields the protein CASSPGTGDIEQYF. This rearrangement joins TRBV7-2 to TRBJ2-7, with 10 bases that match TRBD1. The CDR3 sequence is 14 residues long. Germline CDR1 and CDR2: SGHTA and FQGNSA. The V and J ends lost 5 bases and 6 bases, in that order; junction bases with no gene match: 7.

This clonotype was observed a handful of times. V is TRBV6-1 and J is TRBJ2-7; TRBD1 agrees at 7 bases. This CDR3 region has 16 residues. Germline CDR1 MNHNS, CDR2 SASEGT. The ends lost 4 bases at V and 3 bases at J; junction bases unmatched: 12. CDR3 in amino acids: CASSAPADRALYEQYF. Here the CDR3 DNA reads TGTGCCAGCAGTGCCCCCGCCGACAGGGCCCTCTACGAGCAGTACTTC.

This clonotype was observed a handful of times. The chain carries TRBV7-8 and TRBJ2-1; D is ambiguous. Trimming stripped 2 bases from V and 13 bases from J, with 9 bases between. The CDR3 length is 11 residues. The germline CDR1 and CDR2 sequences are SGHVS and FQNEAQ. CDR3 sequence reads: CASSLSQIQFF. CDR3 nucleotide sequence: TGTGCCAGCAGCTTATCACAGATACAGTTCTTC.